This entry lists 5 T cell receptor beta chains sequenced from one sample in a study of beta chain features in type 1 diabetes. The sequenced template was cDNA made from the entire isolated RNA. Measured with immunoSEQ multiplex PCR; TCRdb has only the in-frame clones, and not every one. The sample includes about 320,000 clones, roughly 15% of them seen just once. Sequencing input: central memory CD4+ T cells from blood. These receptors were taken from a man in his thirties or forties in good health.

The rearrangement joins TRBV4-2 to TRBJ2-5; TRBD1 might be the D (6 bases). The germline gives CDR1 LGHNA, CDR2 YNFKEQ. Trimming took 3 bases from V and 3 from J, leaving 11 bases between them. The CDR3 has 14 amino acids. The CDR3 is CASSHQTGKETQYF. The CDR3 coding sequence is TGTGCCAGCAGCCACCAAACAGGGAAAGAGACCCAGTACTTC.

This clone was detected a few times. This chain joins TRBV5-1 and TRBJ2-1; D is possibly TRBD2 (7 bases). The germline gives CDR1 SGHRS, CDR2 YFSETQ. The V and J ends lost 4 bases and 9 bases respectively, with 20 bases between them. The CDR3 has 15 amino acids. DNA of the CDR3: TGCGCCAGCAGCCCCAGAGGGGGGGGTCTGGTTGAGCAGTTCTTC. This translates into CASSPRGGGLVEQFF.

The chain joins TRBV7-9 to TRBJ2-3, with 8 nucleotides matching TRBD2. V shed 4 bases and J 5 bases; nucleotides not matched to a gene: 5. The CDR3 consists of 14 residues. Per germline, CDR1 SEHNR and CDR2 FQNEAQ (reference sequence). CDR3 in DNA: TGTGCCAGCAGCTCATTGACTAGCGTAGATACGCAGTATTTT. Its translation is CASSSLTSVDTQYF.

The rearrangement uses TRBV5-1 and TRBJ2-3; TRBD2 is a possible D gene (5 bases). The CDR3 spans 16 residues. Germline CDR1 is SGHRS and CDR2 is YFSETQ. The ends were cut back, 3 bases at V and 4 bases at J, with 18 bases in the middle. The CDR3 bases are TGCGCCAGCAGCTCCACCCGTCTCGAGAGGGCAGATACGCAGTATTTT. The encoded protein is CASSSTRLERADTQYF.

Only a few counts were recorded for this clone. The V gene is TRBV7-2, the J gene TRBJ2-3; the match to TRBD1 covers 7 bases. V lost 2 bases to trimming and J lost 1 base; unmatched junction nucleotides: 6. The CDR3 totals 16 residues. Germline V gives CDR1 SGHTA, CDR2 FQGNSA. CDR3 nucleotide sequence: TGTGCCAGCAGCTTATATACAGGGGCAGGCACAGATACGCAGTATTTT. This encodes CASSLYTGAGTDTQYF.